This T cell receptor (beta chain) was documented in a study of lymphopenia after photon versus proton radiotherapy. Points from the study as a whole: Oligoclonal CD8+ Temra expansion after nadir drove photon patients' diversity drop.

About this clone itself: Its antigen is not identified.

TCRdb's table, derived via immunoSEQ multiplex PCR, lists solely in-frame clones and lacks some. This table has more than 25,000 clones, roughly 87% appearing once. Germline CDR1 MNHNY, CDR2 SVGAGI (reference sequence). V gave up 4 bases and J gave up 4 bases, with 20 bases separating them. The CDR3 consists of 16 residues. The TCR originated in a woman in her fifties or sixties with pancreatic cancer. The specimen comprised peripheral blood, sampled from a patient treated with photon-based radiotherapy. The chain combines TRBV6-6 with TRBJ2-7, with a weak D call TRBD2 (5 bases). CDR3 sequence reads: CASSFTRGPGVYEQYF. The CDR3 DNA is TGTGCCAGCAGTTTCACCCGGGGTCCTGGGGTGTACGAGCAGTACTTC.